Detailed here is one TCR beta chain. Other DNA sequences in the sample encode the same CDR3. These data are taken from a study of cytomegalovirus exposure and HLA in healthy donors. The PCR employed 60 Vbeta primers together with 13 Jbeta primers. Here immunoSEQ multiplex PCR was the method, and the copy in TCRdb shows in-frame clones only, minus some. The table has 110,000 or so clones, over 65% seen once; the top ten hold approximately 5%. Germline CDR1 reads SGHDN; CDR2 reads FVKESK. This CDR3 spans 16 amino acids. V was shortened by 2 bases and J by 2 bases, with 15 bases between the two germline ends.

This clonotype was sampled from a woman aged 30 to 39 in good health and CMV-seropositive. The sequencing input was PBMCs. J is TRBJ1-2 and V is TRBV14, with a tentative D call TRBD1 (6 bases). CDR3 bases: TGTGCCAGCAGCCAACTCTACGGACAGCCAAACTATGGCTACACCTTC. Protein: CASSQLYGQPNYGYTF. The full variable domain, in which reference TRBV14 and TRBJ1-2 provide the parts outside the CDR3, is EAGVTQFPSHSVIEKGQTVTLRCDPISGHDNLYWYRRVMGKEIKFLLHFVKESKQDESGMPNNRFLAERTGGTYSTLKVQPAELEDSGVYFCASSQLYGQPNYGYTFGSGTRLTVV.